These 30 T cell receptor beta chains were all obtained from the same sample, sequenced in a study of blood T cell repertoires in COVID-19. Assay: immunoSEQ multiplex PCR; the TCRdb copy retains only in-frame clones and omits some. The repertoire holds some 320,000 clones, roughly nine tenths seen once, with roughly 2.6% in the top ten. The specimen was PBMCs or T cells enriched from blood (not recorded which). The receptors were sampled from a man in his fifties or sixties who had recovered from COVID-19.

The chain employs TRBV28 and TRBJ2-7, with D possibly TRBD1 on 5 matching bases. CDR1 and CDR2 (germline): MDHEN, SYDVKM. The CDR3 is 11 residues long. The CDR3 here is CATGRSYEQYF. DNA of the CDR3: TGTGCTACAGGTCGTTCCTACGAGCAGTACTTC.

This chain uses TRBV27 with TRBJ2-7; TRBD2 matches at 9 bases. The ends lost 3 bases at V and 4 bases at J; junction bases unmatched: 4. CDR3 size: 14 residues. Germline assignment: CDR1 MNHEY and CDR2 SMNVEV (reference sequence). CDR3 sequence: CASSFFAGGYEQYF. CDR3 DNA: TGTGCCAGCAGTTTTTTCGCGGGAGGGTACGAGCAGTACTTC.

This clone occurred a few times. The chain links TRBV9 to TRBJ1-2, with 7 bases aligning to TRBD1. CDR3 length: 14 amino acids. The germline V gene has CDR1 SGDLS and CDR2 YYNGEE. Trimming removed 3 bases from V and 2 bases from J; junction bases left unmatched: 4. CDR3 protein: CASSAPGQNYGYTF. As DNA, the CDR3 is TGTGCCAGCAGCGCCCCGGGACAGAACTATGGCTACACCTTC.

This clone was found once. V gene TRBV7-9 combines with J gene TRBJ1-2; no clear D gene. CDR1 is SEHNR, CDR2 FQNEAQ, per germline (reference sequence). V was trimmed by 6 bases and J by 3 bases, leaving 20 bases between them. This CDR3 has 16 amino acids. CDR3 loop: CASSSSPDRNHYGYTF. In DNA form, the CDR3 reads TGTGCCAGCAGTAGCAGCCCAGACCGCAACCACTATGGCTACACCTTC.

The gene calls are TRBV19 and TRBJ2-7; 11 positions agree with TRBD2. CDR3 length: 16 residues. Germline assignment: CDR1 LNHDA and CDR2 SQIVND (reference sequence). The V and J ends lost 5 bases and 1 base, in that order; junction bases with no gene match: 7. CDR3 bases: TGTGCCAGTAGTTATCGCGTAGCGGGAGGGTCCTACGAGCAGTACTTC. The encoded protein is CASSYRVAGGSYEQYF.

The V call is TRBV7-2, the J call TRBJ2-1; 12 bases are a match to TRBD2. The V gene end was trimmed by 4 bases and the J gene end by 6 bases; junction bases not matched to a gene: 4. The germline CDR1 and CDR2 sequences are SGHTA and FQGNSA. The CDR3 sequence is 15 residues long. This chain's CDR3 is CASSSRTSGANEQFF. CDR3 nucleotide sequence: TGTGCCAGCAGCTCTCGGACTAGCGGGGCCAATGAGCAGTTCTTC.

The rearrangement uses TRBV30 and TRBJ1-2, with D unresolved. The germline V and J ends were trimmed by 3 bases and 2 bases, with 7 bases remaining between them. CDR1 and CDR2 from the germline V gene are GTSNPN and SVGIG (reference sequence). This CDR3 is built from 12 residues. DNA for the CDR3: TGTGCCTGGAGCACGGGGAACTATGGCTACACCTTC. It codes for CAWSTGNYGYTF.

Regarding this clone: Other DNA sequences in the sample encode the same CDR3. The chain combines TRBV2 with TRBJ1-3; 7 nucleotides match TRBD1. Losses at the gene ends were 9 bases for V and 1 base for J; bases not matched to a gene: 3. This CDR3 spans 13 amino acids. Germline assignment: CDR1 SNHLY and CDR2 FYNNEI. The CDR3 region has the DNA TGTGCCAGTAGACAGGGATCTGGAAACACCATATATTTT. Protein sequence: CASRQGSGNTIYF.

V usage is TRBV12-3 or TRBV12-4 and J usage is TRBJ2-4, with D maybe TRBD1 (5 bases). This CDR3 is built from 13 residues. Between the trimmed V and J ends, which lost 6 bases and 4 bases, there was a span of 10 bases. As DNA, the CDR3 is TGTGCCAGCAGCCATGACAGTAAAAACATTCAGTACTTC. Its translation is CASSHDSKNIQYF.

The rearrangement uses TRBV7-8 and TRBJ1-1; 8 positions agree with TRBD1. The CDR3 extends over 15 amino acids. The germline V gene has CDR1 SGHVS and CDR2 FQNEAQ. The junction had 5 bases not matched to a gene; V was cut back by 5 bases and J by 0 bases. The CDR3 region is CASSTRTGMNTEAFF. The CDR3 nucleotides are TGTGCCAGCAGCACCCGGACAGGGATGAACACTGAAGCTTTCTTT.

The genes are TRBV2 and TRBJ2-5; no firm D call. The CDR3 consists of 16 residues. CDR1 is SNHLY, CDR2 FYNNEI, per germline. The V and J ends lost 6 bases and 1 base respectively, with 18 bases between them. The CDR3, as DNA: TGTGCCAGCAGATACGAGGTTTGGCAGACCCAAGAGACCCAGTACTTC. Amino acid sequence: CASRYEVWQTQETQYF.

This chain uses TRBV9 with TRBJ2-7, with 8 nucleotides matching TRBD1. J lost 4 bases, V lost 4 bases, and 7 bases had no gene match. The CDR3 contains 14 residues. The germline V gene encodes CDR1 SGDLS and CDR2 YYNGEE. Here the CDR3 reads CASSPQGDKYEQYF. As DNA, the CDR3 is TGTGCCAGCAGCCCACAGGGGGATAAGTACGAGCAGTACTTC.

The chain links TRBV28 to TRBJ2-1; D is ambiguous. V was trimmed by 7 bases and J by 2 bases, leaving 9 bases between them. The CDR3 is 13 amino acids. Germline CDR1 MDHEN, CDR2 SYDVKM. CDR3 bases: TGTGCCAGCACGGGTGCCGCCTACAATGAGCAGTTCTTC. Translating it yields CASTGAAYNEQFF.

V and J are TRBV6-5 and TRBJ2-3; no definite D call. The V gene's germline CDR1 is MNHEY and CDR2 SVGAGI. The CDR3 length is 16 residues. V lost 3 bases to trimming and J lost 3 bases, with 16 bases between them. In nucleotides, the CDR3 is TGTGCCAGCAGTTATAATTCGTGGCGGAAGACAGATACGCAGTATTTT. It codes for CASSYNSWRKTDTQYF.

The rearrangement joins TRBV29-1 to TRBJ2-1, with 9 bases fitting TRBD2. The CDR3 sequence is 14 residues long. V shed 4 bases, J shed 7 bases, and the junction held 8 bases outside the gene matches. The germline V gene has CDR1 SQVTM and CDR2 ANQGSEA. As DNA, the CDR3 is TGCAGCGTTGGATACGCGGGAGGGCCGAATGAGCAGTTCTTC. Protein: CSVGYAGGPNEQFF.

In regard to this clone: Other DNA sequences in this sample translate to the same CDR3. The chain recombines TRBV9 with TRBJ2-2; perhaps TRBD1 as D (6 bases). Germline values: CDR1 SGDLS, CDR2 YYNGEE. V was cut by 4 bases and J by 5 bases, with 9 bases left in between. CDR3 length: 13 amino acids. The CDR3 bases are TGTGCCAGCAGCTCACAGGGTACCGGGGAGCTGTTTTTT. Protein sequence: CASSSQGTGELFF.

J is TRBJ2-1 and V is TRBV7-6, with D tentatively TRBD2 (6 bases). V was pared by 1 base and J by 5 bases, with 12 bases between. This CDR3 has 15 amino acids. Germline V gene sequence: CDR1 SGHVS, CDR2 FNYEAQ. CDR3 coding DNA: TGTGCCAGCAGCTTAGGGGGGGTAGGGAACAATGAGCAGTTCTTC. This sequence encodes CASSLGGVGNNEQFF.

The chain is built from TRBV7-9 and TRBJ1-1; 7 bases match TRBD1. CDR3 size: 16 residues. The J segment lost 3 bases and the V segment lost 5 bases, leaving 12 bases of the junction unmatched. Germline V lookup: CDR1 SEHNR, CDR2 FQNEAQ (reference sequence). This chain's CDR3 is CASSPHRDRADTEAFF. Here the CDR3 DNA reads TGTGCCAGCAGCCCTCACCGTGACAGGGCGGACACTGAAGCTTTCTTT.

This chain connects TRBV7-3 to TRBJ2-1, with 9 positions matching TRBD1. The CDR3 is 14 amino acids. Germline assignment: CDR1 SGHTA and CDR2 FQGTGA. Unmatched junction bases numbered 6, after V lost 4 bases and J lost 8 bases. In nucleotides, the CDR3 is TGTGCCAGCAGCTATCTCACAGGGGGCCATGAGCAGTTCTTC. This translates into CASSYLTGGHEQFF. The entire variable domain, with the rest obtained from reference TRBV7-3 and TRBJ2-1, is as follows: GAGVSQTPSNKVTEKGKYVELRCDPISGHTALYWYRQSLGQGPEFLIYFQGTGAADDSGLPNDRFFAVRPEGSVSTLKIQRTERGDSAVYLCASSYLTGGHEQFFGPGTRLTVL.

CDR3 region: CASSLGTLNTGELFF. For the CDR3, the DNA is TGCGCCAGCAGCTTGGGGACATTAAACACCGGGGAGCTGTTTTTT. The rearrangement joins TRBV5-1 to TRBJ2-2; D might be TRBD1 (5 bases). Germline V gene lookup returns CDR1 SGHRS and CDR2 YFSETQ. V shed 0 bases and J shed 2 bases, with 8 bases lying between them. The CDR3 spans 15 residues.

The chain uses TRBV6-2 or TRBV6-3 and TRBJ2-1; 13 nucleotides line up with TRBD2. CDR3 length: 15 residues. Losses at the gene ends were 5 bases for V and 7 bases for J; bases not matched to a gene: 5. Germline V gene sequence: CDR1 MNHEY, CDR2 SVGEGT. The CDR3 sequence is CASSETSGRINEQFF. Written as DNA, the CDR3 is TGTGCCAGCAGTGAGACTAGCGGGAGGATTAATGAGCAGTTCTTC.

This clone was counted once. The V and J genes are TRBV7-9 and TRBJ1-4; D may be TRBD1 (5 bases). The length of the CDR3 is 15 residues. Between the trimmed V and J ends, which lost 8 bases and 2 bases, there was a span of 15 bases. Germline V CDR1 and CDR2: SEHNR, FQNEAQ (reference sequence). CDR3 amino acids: CASQIGGVTNEKLFF. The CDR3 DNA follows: TGTGCCAGCCAAATTGGAGGGGTTACTAATGAAAAACTGTTTTTT.

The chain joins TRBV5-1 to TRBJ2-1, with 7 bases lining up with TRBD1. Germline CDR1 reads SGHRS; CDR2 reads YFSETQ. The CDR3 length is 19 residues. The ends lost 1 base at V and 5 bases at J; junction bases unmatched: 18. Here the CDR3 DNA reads TGCGCCAGCAGCTTGACAGGGGTCTCCTTTGGTCGAGGGGACAATGAGCAGTTCTTC. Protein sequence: CASSLTGVSFGRGDNEQFF.

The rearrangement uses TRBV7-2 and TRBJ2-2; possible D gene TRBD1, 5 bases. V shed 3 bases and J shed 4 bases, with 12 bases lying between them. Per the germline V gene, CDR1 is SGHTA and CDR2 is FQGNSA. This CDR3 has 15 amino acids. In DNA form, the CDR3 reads TGTGCCAGCAGCTTTGTAGGGGCAGGCACCGGGGAGCTGTTTTTT. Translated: CASSFVGAGTGELFF.

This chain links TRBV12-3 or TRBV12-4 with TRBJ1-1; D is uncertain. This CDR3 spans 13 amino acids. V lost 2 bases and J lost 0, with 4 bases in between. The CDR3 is CASSLTVNTEAFF. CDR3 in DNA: TGTGCCAGCAGTTTAACGGTGAACACTGAAGCTTTCTTT.

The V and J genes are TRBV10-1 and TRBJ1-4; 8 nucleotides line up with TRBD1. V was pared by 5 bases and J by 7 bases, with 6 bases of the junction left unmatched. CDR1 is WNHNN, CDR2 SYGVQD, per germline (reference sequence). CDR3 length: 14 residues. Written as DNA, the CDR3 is TGCGCCAGCAGTCCCGACAGGGGAGGTGAAAAACTGTTTTTT. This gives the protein CASSPDRGGEKLFF.

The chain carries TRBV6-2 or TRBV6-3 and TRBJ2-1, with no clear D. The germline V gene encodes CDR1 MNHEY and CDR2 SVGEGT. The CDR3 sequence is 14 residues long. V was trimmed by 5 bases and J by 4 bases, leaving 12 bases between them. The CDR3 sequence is CASSPSERYNEQFF. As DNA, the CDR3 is TGTGCCAGCAGTCCCAGCGAACGTTACAATGAGCAGTTCTTC.

Here the CDR3 DNA reads TGTGCCAGCAGCTTGCGGAGTGCAAGCACAGATACGCAGTATTTT. It codes for CASSLRSASTDTQYF. The V gene is TRBV5-5, the J gene TRBJ2-3, with unresolved D. Deletions cut 1 base from V and 0 bases from J, with 9 bases between. This CDR3 comprises 15 residues. CDR1 and CDR2 (germline): SGHKS, YYEKEE (reference sequence). The whole variable domain, remainder taken from reference TRBV5-5 and TRBJ2-3, is DAGVTQSPTHLIKTRGQQVTLRCSPISGHKSVSWYQQVLGQGPQFIFQYYEKEERGRGNFPDRFSARQFPNYSSELNVNALLLGDSALYLCASSLRSASTDTQYFGPGTRLTVL.

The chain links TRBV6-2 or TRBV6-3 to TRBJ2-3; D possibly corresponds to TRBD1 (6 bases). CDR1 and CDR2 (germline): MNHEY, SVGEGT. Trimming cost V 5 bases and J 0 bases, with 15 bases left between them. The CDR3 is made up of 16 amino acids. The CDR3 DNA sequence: TGTGCCAGCAGTAAGCGGACAGCCACTAGCACAGATACGCAGTATTTT. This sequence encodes CASSKRTATSTDTQYF.

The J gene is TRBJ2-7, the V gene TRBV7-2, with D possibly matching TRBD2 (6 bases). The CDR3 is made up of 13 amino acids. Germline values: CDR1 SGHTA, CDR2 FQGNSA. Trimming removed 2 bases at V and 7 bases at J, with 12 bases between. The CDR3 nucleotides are TGTGCCAGCAGCTTAAGCAGGGAGGAGGAGCAGTACTTC. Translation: CASSLSREEEQYF. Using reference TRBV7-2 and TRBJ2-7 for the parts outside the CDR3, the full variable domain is GAGVSQSPSNKVTEKGKDVELRCDPISGHTALYWYRQSLGQGLEFLIYFQGNSAPDKSGLPSDRFSAERTGGSVSTLTIQRTQQEDSAVYLCASSLSREEEQYFGPGTRLTVT.